This T cell receptor (beta chain) was sequenced for a study of beta chain features in type 1 diabetes. Donors contributed one heparinised blood draw apiece, averaging roughly 100 mL. Reverse transcribing all isolated RNA meant expressed TCRB transcripts were sequenced. Each stem cell-like memory T cell sample yielded about 1 million reads on average. Measured with immunoSEQ multiplex PCR; TCRdb has only the in-frame clones, and not every one. Among some 15,000 clones listed, about 70% were seen once. The CDR3 has 14 residues. The V gene end was trimmed by 4 bases and the J gene end by 7 bases; junction bases not matched to a gene: 6. Per germline, CDR1 SGHNT and CDR2 YYREEE (reference sequence). Study-level results: TCRB CDR3s were moderately but significantly shorter in Type 1 diabetes patients in all four CD4+ subsets. VDJ junctions from patients with type 1 diabetes contained fewer insertions and more deletions.

As regards this clone: Antigen unknown.

The sequence was obtained from a young man with type 1 diabetes. Sequenced: stem cell memory CD4+ T cells from blood. The genes are TRBV5-4 and TRBJ1-5; 9 bases agree with TRBD1. CDR3 loop: CASSTQGASQPQHF. The CDR3 DNA follows: TGTGCCAGCAGCACACAGGGGGCATCGCAGCCCCAGCATTTT. Full variable domain (remainder filled in from reference TRBV5-4 and TRBJ1-5): ETGVTQSPTHLIKTRGQQVTLRCSSQSGHNTVSWYQQALGQGPQFIFQYYREEENGRGNFPPRFSGLQFPNYSSELNVNALELDDSALYLCASSTQGASQPQHFGDGTRLSIL.